This T cell receptor (beta chain) derives from a study of shared clonotypes between healthy human individuals (dated by TCRdb to about 2020). In terms of the full investigation: The cohort comprised a couple of women and a few men aged 18 to 49 years. For each donor, CD4 naive and CD4 memory were each given three plates, CD8 naive was given two plates, and CD8 memory was given one plate. To estimate repertoire size and how much clonotypes are shared between individuals, the study performed deep sequencing of blood TCR repertoires from five healthy adults. To increase sequencing depth and limit assay-specific biases, TCR repertoire library preparation and sequencing were carried out by different laboratories using diverse techniques. Each donor's leukapheresis produced roughly between roughly 0.85 and 9.5 billion PBMCs. Summary of the overall study and its limitations: Across a handful of donors, around 5.4% of naive CD4, roughly 3.3% of naive CD8, about 2% of memory CD4, and 0.3% to 0.45% of memory CD8 clonotypes were shared. Incomplete sequencing was indicated by rarefaction of sorted-subset datasets, despite the large sequencing depth. Larger estimated clonotype richness was generally found for naive subsets than for memory subsets. Pairwise subsampling indicated that sequencing depth was expected to affect the degree of clonotype sharing among donors. Sampling was restricted to blood, and TCR repertoires in tissues likely differ from the TCR repertoires found in blood. Clonotypes shared by all four sorted-subset donors showed higher generation probabilities than non-shared clonotypes. The genetic and exposure-history diversity represented was limited by the small number of donors.

CD8 naive samples were CD45RO-negative cells positively selected for CCR7, giving a CD45RA+CCR7+ population that excluded TemRA cells. The donors were healthy, HIV-negative adults who had no recently reported acute infections or vaccinations. Only Caucasian adults living in Nashville, Tennessee, USA were represented among the donors. After blood collection by leukapheresis, PBMCs were isolated using Ficoll-Histopaque density gradient centrifugation and then cryopreserved in the vapor phase of liquid nitrogen. Analytical flow cytometry was used to check the purity and quantity of every magnetically sorted T cell population. Each sorted fraction had its genomic DNA isolated and then quantified by UV absorbance on a Nanodrop 2000c. CDR1 and CDR2, looked up from the germline V gene (reference sequence), are MNHEY and SMNVEV. The CDR3 measures 15 amino acids from cysteine to phenylalanine. In regard to this clone: The antigen this receptor binds is unknown. It is unclear where the CDR3 begins or ends on the DNA, so no DNA is shown, and the CDR3 is as TCRdb lists it.

Using the deep immunoSEQ assay, TCR CDR3 regions were amplified from genomic DNA by multiplex PCR. Extracted genomic DNA from each cell subset was distributed evenly across all wells of several immunoSEQ 96-well plates, and each plate was treated as a replicate. For sorted subsets, each replicate PCR was loaded with approximately 200 ng genomic DNA, equivalent to 30,000 or so T cell genomes. The purified libraries were quantified using a Qubit 3.0 fluorometer, sized with a Bioanalyzer 2100, and then quantified again using the KAPA Library Quantification kit. A separate single-read 150-cycle Illumina NextSeq 550 flow cell was used to sequence each immunoSEQ 96-well plate. Per the source publication's procedure: Because the immunoSEQ output included only junctional sequences and no quality scores, the filtering could not be the same as the filtering used for full-length reads. To assign V/J genes and CDR3, sequences were annotated using PyIR, a Python wrapper for IgBLAST v1.9, with IMGT germline references. Reads were filtered out if the reads had weak V/J assignments (E-value above 1e-6), no CDR3, stop codons, out-of-frame junctions, or ambiguous translated residues. V3J clonotypes were defined as sequences sharing an identical inferred V gene, J gene, and CDR3 amino acid sequence. Percentage overlap between repertoires was calculated by dividing the number of shared unique clonotypes by the size of the smaller repertoire. Repertoire richness was assessed with RTK rarefaction, the Chao1 estimator, and Recon v2.1 estimates of unobserved clonotypes. OLGA was used to compute generation probabilities for all TCRbeta clonotypes that the gDNA method yielded from several donors. TCRdb mirrors the immuneACCESS table, restricted to in-frame sequences. Some clones are absent from its copies; in checked studies, under half trace to an unresolved V gene, and the reason for the others is unknown. V and J calls and clone size are copied from that table; D and trimming were computed from the DNA. The sample has about 2 million clones on record, 85% to 95% of them singletons. About 1.1% of the sample lies in the top ten.

The receptor was isolated from a man between 18 and 29 years old in good health. The chain is assembled from TRBV27 and TRBJ2-2; no check of the table's D call, TRBD1, against the DNA was made. Material for sequencing was naive CD8+ T cells sorted from blood. The sample's cell subset or site label, decoded: CD45RA+CCR7+. The CDR3 protein is CASSTSDRVTGELFF.